This record concerns one T cell receptor (beta chain) sequence. This specimen comes from a study of T cells in narcolepsy. Overall study: Healthy controls were enrolled alongside patients with narcolepsy type 1 or type 2.

Assay used: immunoSEQ multiplex PCR; TCRdb lists only in-frame clones, some missing. In the table there are 30,000 to 45,000 clones, about 85% of which are singletons. Germline-derived CDR1 and CDR2 are SNHLY and FYNNEI. V gave up 7 bases and J gave up 8 bases, with 23 bases separating them. The length of the CDR3 is 15 residues. Sample: CD45RA- memory CD4+ T cells from PBMCs. The clonotype comes from a human donor with narcolepsy. The chain is built from TRBV2 and TRBJ1-2; weak D call: TRBD1 (6 bases). The CDR3 loop is CASTTEPGTPRGYTF. The CDR3 DNA follows: TGTGCCAGCACGACCGAACCCGGGACACCCAGGGGCTACACCTTC. The full variable domain, rest sourced from reference TRBV2 and TRBJ1-2, is EPEVTQTPSHQVTQMGQEVILRCVPISNHLYFYWYRQILGQKVEFLVSFYNNEISEKSEIFDDQFSVERPDGSNFTLKIRSTKLEDSAMYFCASTTEPGTPRGYTFGSGTRLTVV.